These 25 T cell receptor beta chains were all obtained from the same sample, sequenced in a study of Ad26.COV2.S vaccination and SARS-CoV-2 variants. The data were produced by immunoSEQ multiplex PCR, yet TCRdb's version contains in-frame clones alone and is incomplete. The sample gives about 350,000 clones, around 90% of which show up once; 3% to 5% is in the top ten. This sample comprised peripheral blood, obtained after recovery from COVID-19. These receptors were collected from a human donor who had recovered from COVID-19.

The chain is built from TRBV9 and TRBJ1-2; the D gene is possibly TRBD1 (5 bases). The CDR3 covers 14 residues. Germline V gene lookup returns CDR1 SGDLS and CDR2 YYNGEE. Trimming cost V 1 base and J 3 bases, with 10 bases left between them. The CDR3 here is CASSVSGTDYGYTF. For the CDR3, the DNA is TGTGCCAGCAGCGTATCAGGGACGGACTATGGCTACACCTTC.

This clone has only one observation. The chain is built from TRBV9 and TRBJ2-5, with D possibly being TRBD2 (6 bases). This CDR3 contains 15 residues. Trimming removed 0 bases at V and 1 base at J, with 10 bases between. Germline CDR1 SGDLS, CDR2 YYNGEE. The CDR3 loop is CASSVVGGTQETQYF. CDR3 nucleotide sequence: TGTGCCAGCAGCGTAGTGGGGGGTACCCAAGAGACCCAGTACTTC. Together with reference TRBV9 and TRBJ2-5, the CDR3 gives the full variable domain: DSGVTQTPKHLITATGQRVTLRCSPRSGDLSVYWYQQSLDQGLQFLIQYYNGEERAKGNILERFSAQQFPDLHSELNLSSLELGDSALYFCASSVVGGTQETQYFGPGTRLLVL.

The chain uses TRBV6-5 and TRBJ2-7; no clear D gene. Trimming removed 0 bases from V and 2 bases from J, with 8 bases in between. Germline V lookup: CDR1 MNHEY, CDR2 SVGAGI. The CDR3 sequence is 14 residues long. The CDR3 sequence: CASSYSGSAYEQYF. DNA of the CDR3: TGTGCCAGCAGTTACTCGGGCTCCGCCTACGAGCAGTACTTC.

The chain couples TRBV5-1 to TRBJ2-7; tentatively, D is TRBD1 (6 bases). Germline V gene data show CDR1 as SGHRS and CDR2 as YFSETQ. CDR3 length: 15 amino acids. Trimming removed 0 bases at V and 3 bases at J, with 13 bases between. The CDR3 sequence: CASSLVSGDLYEQYF. The CDR3, as DNA: TGCGCCAGCAGCTTGGTATCAGGGGACCTCTACGAGCAGTACTTC.

The chain couples TRBV19 to TRBJ2-2, with a possible D match to TRBD2 (6 bases). In germline, CDR1 is LNHDA, CDR2 SQIVND (reference sequence). With 5 bases removed from V and 8 bases from J, the gap between germline ends came to 12 bases. This CDR3 comprises 13 residues. The CDR3 DNA is TGTGCCAGTAGTGGGACTGCCCGTGGGGAGCTGTTTTTT. It specifies CASSGTARGELFF. Complete variable domain (other parts from reference TRBV19 and TRBJ2-2): DGGITQSPKYLFRKEGQNVTLSCEQNLNHDAMYWYRQDPGQGLRLIYYSQIVNDFQKGDIAEGYSVSREKKESFPLTVTSAQKNPTAFYLCASSGTARGELFFGEGSRLTVL.

J is TRBJ1-2 and V is TRBV27; a possible D gene is TRBD1 (6 bases). Trimming cost V 1 base and J 6 bases, with 12 bases left between them. Germline lookup yields CDR1 MNHEY and CDR2 SMNVEV (reference sequence). The CDR3 is made up of 14 amino acids. CDR3 loop: CASSLLGGIDGYTF. The CDR3 DNA reads TGTGCCAGCAGTTTATTGGGGGGCATCGATGGCTACACCTTC.

The chain links TRBV7-6 to TRBJ1-6, with no clear D. The V and J ends lost 3 bases and 9 bases respectively, with 15 bases between them. The CDR3 has 15 residues. Per germline, CDR1 SGHVS and CDR2 FNYEAQ. CDR3 DNA sequence: TGTGCCAGCAGCTTGGATACACCTATGGGTTCACCCCTCCACTTT. It is translated as CASSLDTPMGSPLHF.

CDR3 sequence reads: CASSLRRGGTDTQYF. CDR3 DNA: TGTGCCAGCAGCTTGCGGCGGGGGGGCACAGATACGCAGTATTTT. This chain connects TRBV5-4 to TRBJ2-3, with 8 bases aligning to TRBD2. The germline CDR1 and CDR2 sequences are SGHNT and YYREEE (reference sequence). CDR3 size: 15 residues. V lost 1 base and J lost 1; bases outside the gene matches: 2.

This sequence joins TRBV7-9 and TRBJ1-2; D gene ambiguous. The CDR3 totals 14 residues. Trimming shortened V by 3 bases and J by 2 bases, and 10 bases separated the two germline ends. Germline loops: CDR1 SEHNR, CDR2 FQNEAQ (reference sequence). This chain's CDR3 is CASSLGGGNYGYTF. DNA of the CDR3: TGTGCCAGCAGCTTGGGTGGCGGCAACTATGGCTACACCTTC.

This chain joins TRBV19 and TRBJ1-2; D unclear. The CDR3 length is 14 residues. Trimming left V 8 bases short and J 7 bases short, with 20 bases between. Germline-derived CDR1 and CDR2 are LNHDA and SQIVND (reference sequence). The CDR3 DNA reads TGTGCCAGTGCCCTCCTGACGGGGAATCGTGGCTACACCTTC. Amino acid sequence: CASALLTGNRGYTF.

This clone was counted a single time. The chain uses TRBV5-1 and TRBJ2-1, with TRBD1 matching over 9 bases. Per the germline V gene, CDR1 is SGHRS and CDR2 is YFSETQ. The CDR3 covers 15 residues. J gave up 10 bases and V 1 base, and 9 bases lay outside the gene matches. CDR3 sequence (DNA): TGCGCCAGCAGCTTGAGAGGGGACAGGGTAAACGAGCAGTTCTTC. Translating gives CASSLRGDRVNEQFF.

The chain uses TRBV9 and TRBJ2-1; 12 bases fit TRBD2. CDR1 is SGDLS and CDR2 is YYNGEE in the germline V gene. The length of the CDR3 is 17 residues. J lost 0 bases, V lost 3 bases, and 4 bases had no gene match. The CDR3 DNA reads as TGTGCCAGCAGCGGAACTAGCGGGGGGCTCTCCTACAATGAGCAGTTCTTC. Protein sequence: CASSGTSGGLSYNEQFF.

The V and J genes are TRBV10-2 and TRBJ1-6; D is unresolved. The CDR3 sequence is 13 residues long. Trimming pared 6 bases from V and 7 bases from J, leaving 10 bases between. Germline values: CDR1 WSHSY, CDR2 SAAADI. The DNA for the CDR3 is TGCGCCAGCAGCCTGGACGGCAATTCACCCCTCCACTTT. Translating gives CASSLDGNSPLHF.

Remarks on this clone: A read error may produce the germline difference seen at one junction end. The V and J genes are TRBV2 and TRBJ2-5; 7 nucleotides match TRBD1. Germline V gene sequence: CDR1 SNHLY, CDR2 FYNNEI. This CDR3 region has 14 residues. CDR3 residues: CASREGGYQETQYF. The CDR3 DNA sequence: TGTGCCAGCAGGGAAGGGGGCTACCAAGAGACCCAGTACTTC.

A remark on this clone: Different DNA sequences within this sample yield the same CDR3. This chain links TRBV27 with TRBJ1-5; a weak D match, TRBD1 (5 bases). V was clipped by 2 bases and J by 5 bases, with 7 bases between them. Germline V CDR1 and CDR2: MNHEY, SMNVEV (reference sequence). This CDR3 has 13 residues. For the CDR3, the DNA is TGTGCCAGCAGTTTAGCCAGGGATCAGCCCCAGCATTTT. Amino acids: CASSLARDQPQHF.

The CDR3 nucleotides are TGCGCCAGCAGCAACAGGGGACTAGCGGGGGCTTCCTACAATGAGCAGTTCTTC. Amino acids: CASSNRGLAGASYNEQFF. This chain connects TRBV5-1 to TRBJ2-1; TRBD2 matches 14 bases. Germline V gives CDR1 SGHRS, CDR2 YFSETQ. J lost 1 base, V lost 4 bases, and 7 bases had no gene match. The CDR3 has 18 residues.

In its sample, this clone was seen once. This chain links TRBV7-9 with TRBJ2-7; 8 bases line up with TRBD1. Germline V gene lookup returns CDR1 SEHNR and CDR2 FQNEAQ (reference sequence). V was clipped by 5 bases and J by 3 bases; unmatched bases: 15. The CDR3 consists of 17 residues. The DNA for the CDR3 is TGTGCCAGCAGCGTAGGACAGGGTCCGGGCCTTCACTACGAGCAGTACTTC. Protein sequence: CASSVGQGPGLHYEQYF. Combining the CDR3 with reference TRBV7-9 and TRBJ2-7 gives the whole variable domain DTGVSQNPRHKITKRGQNVTFRCDPISEHNRLYWYRQTLGQGPEFLTYFQNEAQLEKSRLLSDRFSAERPKGSFSTLEIQRTEQGDSAMYLCASSVGQGPGLHYEQYFGPGTRLTVT.

The V and J genes are TRBV5-1 and TRBJ2-7, with a possible D match to TRBD2 (5 bases). V lost 5 bases, J lost 5 bases, and 20 bases lay in between. CDR1 and CDR2 (germline): SGHRS, YFSETQ. The CDR3 consists of 15 residues. The CDR3 reads CASSIAGGVLHEQYF. For the CDR3, the DNA is TGCGCCAGCAGTATTGCGGGTGGGGTCTTACACGAGCAGTACTTC.

The chain joins TRBV6-5 to TRBJ1-2; a weak D match, TRBD1 (6 bases). Trimming pared 7 bases from V and 8 bases from J, leaving 20 bases between. The CDR3 has 14 amino acids. Germline CDR1 and CDR2: MNHEY and SVGAGI. The CDR3: CASTSLQGLGGYTF. The CDR3 region has the DNA TGTGCCAGCACATCTTTGCAGGGGCTCGGCGGCTACACCTTC.

Details on this clone: Distinct nucleotide sequences in the sample also encode this CDR3. The chain carries TRBV10-3 and TRBJ2-5; maybe TRBD2 (6 bases). In germline, CDR1 is ENHRY, CDR2 SYGVKD. CDR3 length equals 14 residues. The germline V and J ends were trimmed by 3 bases and 5 bases, with 13 bases remaining between them. The CDR3 reads CAISELAGGETQYF. The CDR3 DNA is TGTGCCATCAGTGAACTAGCTGGAGGGGAGACCCAGTACTTC.

The V call is TRBV19, the J call TRBJ1-1; no clear D gene. There are 11 residues in the CDR3. The V end lost 5 bases, the J end lost 4 bases, and 5 bases lay between the germline ends. In germline, CDR1 is LNHDA, CDR2 SQIVND (reference sequence). The CDR3 loop reads CASSVRTEAFF. Written as DNA, the CDR3 is TGTGCCAGTAGTGTGCGCACTGAAGCTTTCTTT. Full variable domain (outside the CDR3, taken from reference TRBV19 and TRBJ1-1): DGGITQSPKYLFRKEGQNVTLSCEQNLNHDAMYWYRQDPGQGLRLIYYSQIVNDFQKGDIAEGYSVSREKKESFPLTVTSAQKNPTAFYLCASSVRTEAFFGQGTRLTVV.

The chain combines TRBV5-1 with TRBJ2-1, with TRBD2 matching 11 bases. The trim removed 4 bases at V and 7 bases at J, leaving 7 bases unmatched. Germline assignment: CDR1 SGHRS and CDR2 YFSETQ. CDR3 size: 15 residues. The CDR3 region is CASSGTSGGGNEQFF. CDR3 bases: TGCGCCAGCAGCGGCACTAGCGGGGGAGGGAATGAGCAGTTCTTC.

This clone appeared once. The V gene is TRBV9, the J gene TRBJ1-1, with D unresolved. CDR1 is SGDLS, CDR2 YYNGEE, per germline. The CDR3 loop spans 14 amino acids. V was trimmed by 1 base and J by 1 base, leaving 8 bases between them. Here the CDR3 DNA reads TGTGCCAGCAGCGTAAGAGAGGGGAACACTGAAGCTTTCTTT. Translating gives CASSVREGNTEAFF.

The chain couples TRBV3-1 (or the pseudogene TRBV3-2) to TRBJ1-2; D unresolved. V dropped 1 base and J dropped 6 bases, with 6 bases sitting between them. This CDR3 region has 12 residues. CDR1 is LGHDT, CDR2 YNNKEL, per germline (reference sequence). CDR3 loop: CASSQARHGYTF. The DNA for the CDR3 is TGTGCCAGCAGCCAAGCGAGGCATGGCTACACCTTC.

The CDR3 nucleotides read TGCGCCAGCAGGGTTACTAGCGGGGGAGAGACCCAGTACTTC. The encoded protein is CASRVTSGGETQYF. The chain joins TRBV5-1 to TRBJ2-5; 11 bases map to TRBD2. Germline V CDR1 and CDR2: SGHRS, YFSETQ. The CDR3 is 14 residues long. V dropped 5 bases and J dropped 4; count of bases not matched to a gene: 4.